The 9 T cell receptor beta chains presented below share a single source sample, sequenced in a study of OX40 agonist ivuxolimab in advanced cancers. The table came from immunoSEQ multiplex PCR; TCRdb's copy has only in-frame clones and leaves some out. This table has 40,000 to 45,000 clones, 75% to 90% appearing once. Sequencing used CD4+ or CD8+ T cells sorted from blood, obtained in a trial of the OX40 agonist ivuxolimab. These TCRs come from an adult with an advanced solid tumor such as melanoma, head and neck, liver or kidney cancer.

V usage is TRBV5-4 and J usage is TRBJ2-2; TRBD2 agrees at 10 bases. V trimming: 3 bases; J trimming: 1 base; junction bases outside the gene matches: 0. Germline CDR1 and CDR2: SGHNT and YYREEE (reference sequence). The CDR3 runs to 15 residues. CDR3 nucleotides: TGTGCCAGCAGCTGGACTAGCGGGAACACCGGGGAGCTGTTTTTT. This translates into CASSWTSGNTGELFF.

The genes are TRBV9 and TRBJ2-2; 8 nucleotides match TRBD2. Germline V lookup: CDR1 SGDLS, CDR2 YYNGEE. Losses at the gene ends were 0 bases for V and 7 bases for J; bases not matched to a gene: 11. The CDR3 covers 17 residues. The chain's CDR3 is CASSVGVSGSRGGELFF. CDR3 DNA sequence: TGTGCCAGCAGCGTAGGGGTCAGCGGGAGCCGTGGCGGGGAGCTGTTTTTT.

This sequence joins TRBV30 and TRBJ2-1, with D unresolved. This CDR3 spans 12 amino acids. Germline V gene sequence: CDR1 GTSNPN, CDR2 SVGIG (reference sequence). Between the trimmed V and J ends, which lost 2 bases and 6 bases, there was a span of 8 bases. The CDR3 loop is CAWSLVGNEQFF. The DNA for the CDR3 is TGTGCCTGGAGTCTAGTGGGCAATGAGCAGTTCTTC.

The sample holds one count of this clone. In DNA form, the CDR3 reads TGCGCCAGCAGCGCCTACAGGGGGCCGTACGAGCAGTACTTC. Its protein product is CASSAYRGPYEQYF. V gene TRBV10-2 combines with J gene TRBJ2-7, with 9 bases identical to TRBD1. Unmatched junction bases numbered 7, after V lost 6 bases and J lost 4 bases. The germline CDR1 and CDR2 sequences are WSHSY and SAAADI. CDR3 length: 14 amino acids.

This clone has just a few counts. The chain couples TRBV11-2 to TRBJ2-1; D might be TRBD1 or TRBD2, each matching 5 bases. Germline lookup yields CDR1 SGHAT and CDR2 FQNNGV. The CDR3 sequence is 16 residues long. Trimming left V 3 bases short and J 9 bases short, with 21 bases between. CDR3 protein: CASSFLRGRSSGEQFF. The CDR3 bases are TGTGCCAGCAGCTTCCTCCGGGGACGGTCCTCAGGTGAGCAGTTCTTC.

A few counts support this clone. The chain carries TRBV5-4 and TRBJ1-2; weak D call: TRBD1 (5 bases). Trimming pared 0 bases from V and 4 bases from J, leaving 13 bases between. Germline V gives CDR1 SGHNT, CDR2 YYREEE (reference sequence). The CDR3 runs to 15 residues. The CDR3 sequence is CASSLADSPFYGYTF. CDR3 sequence (DNA): TGTGCCAGCAGCTTGGCCGACAGTCCCTTCTATGGCTACACCTTC.

This clone was seen a single time. The chain carries TRBV27 and TRBJ1-6; D not resolved. Germline loops: CDR1 MNHEY, CDR2 SMNVEV (reference sequence). Trimming stripped 8 bases from V and 13 bases from J, with 15 bases between. CDR3 length equals 12 residues. The DNA of the CDR3 is TGTGCCAGCGCATTCAGCGTAGGGCCCCTCCACTTT. It codes for CASAFSVGPLHF.

The CDR3 DNA reads TGTGCCAGCAGCTTGGGTAGCGGGGGCCTGGAGCAGTTCTTC. It translates to CASSLGSGGLEQFF. V usage is TRBV5-4 and J usage is TRBJ2-1; 9 nucleotides match TRBD2. The CDR3 totals 14 residues. Germline CDR1 is SGHNT and CDR2 is YYREEE (reference sequence). V dropped 0 bases and J dropped 10; count of bases not matched to a gene: 5.

The V call is TRBV7-8, the J call TRBJ1-1; D unresolved. Germline loops: CDR1 SGHVS, CDR2 FQNEAQ. V dropped 5 bases and J dropped 0 bases, with 19 bases sitting between them. This CDR3 has 17 residues. CDR3 amino acids: CASSRTDPRAVNTEAFF. Written as DNA, the CDR3 is TGTGCCAGCAGCCGGACCGACCCGAGGGCTGTGAACACTGAAGCTTTCTTT.